These 23 T cell receptor beta chains were all obtained from the same sample, sequenced in a study of blood T cell repertoires in COVID-19 (dated by TCRdb to 2018 to 2021). To prepare the library, the immunoSEQ multiplex PCR assay was applied. Sourced from immuneACCESS, this table was stored by TCRdb with only in-frame sequences that have V and J called. A share of the clones is absent; for the studies checked, an unresolved V gene accounts for under half, and the remainder has no known explanation. The table for this sample lists 300,000 to 500,000 clones; around nine tenths of them were counted only once. The ten largest make up over 0.9% of the sample. The sample was PBMCs or T cells enriched from blood (not recorded which). The source of these receptors is a woman aged 25-40 years with acute COVID-19.

CDR3 amino acids: CASIKEGGANYGYTF. The DNA of the CDR3 is TGTGCCAGCATCAAAGAAGGGGGTGCTAACTATGGCTACACCTTC. V gene TRBV2 combines with J gene TRBJ1-2; tentatively, D is TRBD1 (6 bases). The CDR3 has 15 amino acids. In germline, CDR1 is SNHLY, CDR2 FYNNEI. Trimming took 7 bases from V and 0 from J, leaving 15 bases between them.

The chain employs TRBV6-5 and TRBJ1-1, with TRBD1 as a possible D gene (6 bases). CDR1 and CDR2 (germline): MNHEY, SVGAGI. V was pared by 6 bases and J by 5 bases, with 13 bases between. CDR3 length: 13 residues. The CDR3 DNA reads TGTGCCAGCAGACGGACAGAGTCTACTGAAGCTTTCTTT. It encodes CASRRTESTEAFF.

The chain links TRBV10-3 to TRBJ2-2, with D possibly matching TRBD1 (6 bases). The CDR3 is 14 amino acids. Trimming removed 6 bases from V and 0 bases from J, with 8 bases in between. Germline CDR1 ENHRY, CDR2 SYGVKD. CDR3 nucleotide sequence: TGTGCCATCAGAGACAGGCCGAACACCGGGGAGCTGTTTTTT. The encoded protein is CAIRDRPNTGELFF.

The rearrangement joins TRBV11-2 to TRBJ1-2; 10 bases are shared with TRBD1. Germline CDR1 SGHAT, CDR2 FQNNGV. J lost 4 bases, V lost 5 bases, and 10 bases had no gene match. CDR3 size: 16 residues. The CDR3 loop is CASSPRPGQGTYGYTF. The CDR3 bases are TGTGCCAGCAGCCCGCGACCGGGACAGGGGACCTATGGCTACACCTTC.

The chain recombines TRBV9 with TRBJ1-1; unclear D gene. V dropped 1 base and J dropped 0 bases, with 10 bases sitting between them. This CDR3 region has 15 residues. Germline CDR1 is SGDLS and CDR2 is YYNGEE. CDR3 coding DNA: TGTGCCAGCAGCGTACAGGCGGGCATGAACACTGAAGCTTTCTTT. Its translation is CASSVQAGMNTEAFF.

The CDR3 reads CASSQEWGGYYGYTF. The CDR3 nucleotides read TGTGCCAGCAGCCAAGAATGGGGGGGATACTATGGCTACACCTTC. The gene calls are TRBV14 and TRBJ1-2; TRBD1 might be the D (5 bases). Germline loops: CDR1 SGHDN, CDR2 FVKESK. Trimming shortened V by 0 bases and J by 3 bases, and 11 bases separated the two germline ends. The CDR3 spans 15 residues.

The rearrangement uses TRBV4-1 and TRBJ1-2; tentative D call: TRBD1 (6 bases). The V and J ends lost 0 bases and 4 bases respectively, with 21 bases between them. CDR3 length equals 18 residues. The germline gives CDR1 MGHRA, CDR2 YSYEKL. The CDR3 DNA reads TGCGCCAGCAGCCAAGATCCAGCCAGGGCAGGGGATCGCTATGGCTACACCTTC. This encodes CASSQDPARAGDRYGYTF.

As DNA, the CDR3 is TGTGCCAGCCGGGGTTTTCGGGCAACTAATGAAAAACTGTTTTTT. Its protein product is CASRGFRATNEKLFF. This chain connects TRBV27 to TRBJ1-4; D is unresolved. This CDR3 region has 15 residues. Trimming left V 8 bases short and J 0 bases short, with 13 bases between. Looked up from germline, CDR1 is MNHEY and CDR2 is SMNVEV (reference sequence).

The chain carries TRBV7-2 and TRBJ1-5; maybe TRBD1 (6 bases). Germline CDR1 SGHTA, CDR2 FQGNSA. The CDR3 length is 14 residues. The ends were cut back, 5 bases at V and 6 bases at J, with 14 bases in the middle. CDR3 in DNA: TGTGCCAGCAGCCCGGGAGGGGGGGCTCAGCCCCAGCATTTT. Translation: CASSPGGGAQPQHF.

CDR3 nucleotides: TGTGCCAGCAGATTCCAGGGGGGCTATGGCTACACCTTC. Translating it yields CASRFQGGYGYTF. This rearrangement joins TRBV6-5 to TRBJ1-2, with TRBD1 matching 7 bases. Germline V gene sequence: CDR1 MNHEY, CDR2 SVGAGI. V lost 6 bases to trimming and J lost 4 bases; unmatched junction nucleotides: 5. The CDR3 loop spans 13 amino acids.

CDR3 loop: CASSLVGLASYEQYF. CDR3 coding DNA: TGTGCCAGCAGCTTGGTTGGACTAGCTTCCTACGAGCAGTACTTC. The rearrangement uses TRBV7-9 and TRBJ2-7, with 8 bases fitting TRBD2. This CDR3 comprises 15 residues. The ends lost 3 bases at V and 1 base at J; junction bases unmatched: 5. Germline CDR1 is SEHNR and CDR2 is FQNEAQ (reference sequence).

V usage is TRBV19 and J usage is TRBJ2-1; 7 bases agree with TRBD2. The CDR3 extends over 18 amino acids. In germline, CDR1 is LNHDA, CDR2 SQIVND (reference sequence). The V gene end was trimmed by 7 bases and the J gene end by 1 base; junction bases not matched to a gene: 16. The CDR3 reads CASTPGPGGEGSYNEQFF. The CDR3 nucleotides read TGTGCCAGTACCCCGGGTCCGGGCGGGGAGGGTTCCTACAATGAGCAGTTCTTC.

V and J are TRBV18 and TRBJ2-7, with 7 bases fitting TRBD1. This CDR3 region has 14 residues. Germline V CDR1 and CDR2: KGHSH, LQKENI. With V trimmed by 6 bases and J by 6 bases, 11 bases remained unmatched. Written as DNA, the CDR3 is TGTGCCAGCTCCAGGGAGACAGGGTACGGCGAGCAGTACTTC. This translates into CASSRETGYGEQYF.

The chain couples TRBV12-2 to TRBJ2-7; the D segment call TRBD1 is taken from the table without a DNA check. TRBV12-2 is recorded as a pseudogene. The CDR3 has 14 residues. The CDR3 sequence is CASRPPDRARVQYF. DNA of the CDR3: TGTGCAAGTCGCCCCCCCGACAGGGCGAGAGTGCAGTACTTC.

V and J are TRBV2 and TRBJ2-7; no firm D call. This CDR3 comprises 14 residues. CDR1 is SNHLY and CDR2 is FYNNEI in the germline V gene. V was clipped by 1 base and J by 3 bases, with 10 bases between them. The CDR3 DNA sequence: TGTGCCAGCAGTGAAGTTGCGTCCCTCTACGAGCAGTACTTC. It specifies CASSEVASLYEQYF.

The J gene is TRBJ2-5, the V gene TRBV6-5; a possible D gene is TRBD1 (6 bases). V gave up 5 bases and J gave up 5 bases, with 18 bases separating them. The CDR3 is made up of 15 amino acids. The V gene's germline CDR1 is MNHEY and CDR2 SVGAGI. CDR3 in DNA: TGTGCCAGCAGTATCTACCAGACAGGACCGGAGACCCAGTACTTC. This codes for CASSIYQTGPETQYF.

The chain links TRBV20-1 to TRBJ2-2, with D tentatively TRBD2 (5 bases). V was trimmed by 3 bases and J by 8 bases, leaving 19 bases between them. The CDR3 runs to 15 residues. CDR1 is DFQATT, CDR2 SNEGSKA, per germline (reference sequence). The CDR3 nucleotides read TGCAGTGCTAGTCACCATCTAATTATAGCGGGGGAGCTGTTTTTT. Residues: CSASHHLIIAGELFF.

The rearrangement joins TRBV5-6 to TRBJ2-7, with 12 bases that match TRBD1. Germline V gives CDR1 SGHDT, CDR2 YYEEEE. The CDR3 runs to 15 residues. V shed 4 bases, J shed 5 bases, and the junction held 7 bases outside the gene matches. The CDR3 protein is CASSPTGQGAHEQYF. The CDR3 DNA reads as TGTGCCAGCAGCCCGACGGGACAGGGGGCCCACGAGCAGTACTTC.

The CDR3 DNA reads TGCGCCAGCAGTGAAAGTAAGATCGGCAGGAATGATTCACCCCTCCACTTT. This codes for CASSESKIGRNDSPLHF. This rearrangement joins TRBV10-1 to TRBJ1-6; D is ambiguous. CDR1 and CDR2 (germline): WNHNN, SYGVQD (reference sequence). This CDR3 is built from 17 residues. V lost 3 bases and J 8 bases, leaving 20 bases between the germline ends.

This sequence joins TRBV11-3 and TRBJ1-1; weak D call: TRBD1 (5 bases). V lost 3 bases, J lost 8 bases, and 16 bases lay in between. This CDR3 is 14 amino acids long. Germline CDR1 is SGHNT and CDR2 is YENEEA. CDR3: CASSFRDSYGEAFF. The DNA of the CDR3 is TGTGCCAGCAGCTTCCGGGACTCGTATGGGGAAGCTTTCTTT.

With regard to this clone: At the DNA level, this CDR3 is encoded by other sequences in the same sample as well. The V gene is TRBV24-1, the J gene TRBJ1-5; D uncertain. Germline V gene sequence: CDR1 KGHDR, CDR2 SFDVKD. V was trimmed by 3 bases and J by 6 bases, leaving 8 bases between them. The CDR3 totals 13 residues. This chain's CDR3 is CATSDPPGQPQHF. DNA for the CDR3: TGTGCCACCAGTGATCCGCCGGGTCAGCCCCAGCATTTT.

The chain couples TRBV5-1 to TRBJ1-5, with D maybe TRBD1 (5 bases). The V gene's germline CDR1 is SGHRS and CDR2 YFSETQ. The CDR3 runs 15 residues. Trimming cost V 1 base and J 6 bases, with 14 bases left between them. The DNA of the CDR3 is TGCGCCAGCAGCTTGTCAGGGAGGGTAAGTCAGCCCCAGCATTTT. Translated, it gives CASSLSGRVSQPQHF.

The chain combines TRBV5-5 with TRBJ2-5; perhaps TRBD1 as D (5 bases). Trimming cost V 0 bases and J 4 bases, with 13 bases left between them. CDR1 is SGHKS, CDR2 YYEKEE, per germline (reference sequence). The CDR3 length is 15 residues. This chain's CDR3 is CASSLALGVGETQYF. The CDR3 nucleotides are TGTGCCAGCAGCTTGGCGTTAGGGGTGGGAGAGACCCAGTACTTC.